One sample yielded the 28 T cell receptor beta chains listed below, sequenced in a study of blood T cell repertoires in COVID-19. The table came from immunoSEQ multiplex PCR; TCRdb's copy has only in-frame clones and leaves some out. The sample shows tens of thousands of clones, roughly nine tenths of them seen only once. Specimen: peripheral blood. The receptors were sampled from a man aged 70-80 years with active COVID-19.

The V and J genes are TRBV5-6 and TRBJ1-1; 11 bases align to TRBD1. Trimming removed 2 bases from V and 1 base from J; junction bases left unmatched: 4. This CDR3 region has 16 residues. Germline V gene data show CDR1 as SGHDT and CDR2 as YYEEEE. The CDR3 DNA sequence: TGTGCCAGCAGCTTCCGGACAGGGGGCCGGAACACTGAAGCTTTCTTT. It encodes CASSFRTGGRNTEAFF. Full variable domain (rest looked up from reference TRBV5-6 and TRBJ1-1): DAGVTQSPTHLIKTRGQQVTLRCSPKSGHDTVSWYQQALGQGPQFIFQYYEEEERQRGNFPDRFSGHQFPNYSSELNVNALLLGDSALYLCASSFRTGGRNTEAFFGQGTRLTVV.

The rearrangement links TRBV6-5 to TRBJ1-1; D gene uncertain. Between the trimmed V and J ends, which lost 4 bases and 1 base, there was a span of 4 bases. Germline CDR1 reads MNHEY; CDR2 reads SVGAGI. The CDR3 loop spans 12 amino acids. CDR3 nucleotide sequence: TGTGCCAGCAGTTCTCGGAACACTGAAGCTTTCTTT. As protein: CASSSRNTEAFF.

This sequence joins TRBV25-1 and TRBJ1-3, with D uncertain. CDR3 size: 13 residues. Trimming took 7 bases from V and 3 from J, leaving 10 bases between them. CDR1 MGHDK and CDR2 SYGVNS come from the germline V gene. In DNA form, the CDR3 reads TGTGCCAGCATTGCACAGTTTGGAAACACCATATATTTT. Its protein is CASIAQFGNTIYF.

CDR3 sequence: CASSVATDTQYF. The DNA for the CDR3 is TGTGCCAGCAGCGTAGCGACAGATACGCAGTATTTT. The chain links TRBV9 to TRBJ2-3; D not resolved. Per germline, CDR1 SGDLS and CDR2 YYNGEE. This CDR3 is 12 amino acids long. Trimming left V 0 bases short and J 3 bases short, with 2 bases between.

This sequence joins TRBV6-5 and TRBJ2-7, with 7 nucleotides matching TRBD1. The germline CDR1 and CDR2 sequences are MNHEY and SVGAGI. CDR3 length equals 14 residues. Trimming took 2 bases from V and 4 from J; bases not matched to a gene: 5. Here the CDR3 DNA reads TGTGCCAGCAGTTACGAGGGGGCCGGTTACGAGCAGTACTTC. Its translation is CASSYEGAGYEQYF.

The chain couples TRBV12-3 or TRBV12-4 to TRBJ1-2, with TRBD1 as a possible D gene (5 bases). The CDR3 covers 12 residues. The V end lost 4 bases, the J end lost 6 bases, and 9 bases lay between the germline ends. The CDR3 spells CASSYGANGYTF. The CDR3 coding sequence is TGTGCCAGCAGTTATGGGGCCAATGGCTACACCTTC.

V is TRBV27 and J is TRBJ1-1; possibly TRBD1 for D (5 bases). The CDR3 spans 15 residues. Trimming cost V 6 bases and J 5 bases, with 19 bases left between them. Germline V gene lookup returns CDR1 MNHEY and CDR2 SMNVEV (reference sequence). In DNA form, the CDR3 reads TGTGCCAGCAGGCGTGGGGGGGGTGGTGCGACTGAAGCTTTCTTT. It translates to CASRRGGGGATEAFF.

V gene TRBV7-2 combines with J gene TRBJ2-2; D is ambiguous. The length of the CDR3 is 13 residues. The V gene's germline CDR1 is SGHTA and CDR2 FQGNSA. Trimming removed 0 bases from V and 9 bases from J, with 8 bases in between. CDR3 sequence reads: CASSLASEWELFF. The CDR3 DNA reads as TGTGCCAGCAGCTTAGCGTCGGAGTGGGAGCTGTTTTTT.

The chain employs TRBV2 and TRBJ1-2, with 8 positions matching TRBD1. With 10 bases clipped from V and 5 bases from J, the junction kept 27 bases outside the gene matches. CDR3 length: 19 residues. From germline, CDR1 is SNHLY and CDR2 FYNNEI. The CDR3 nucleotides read TGTGCCACCAAACTCCCCCTGGGATCCGGGACAGGCGCTACATATGGCTACACCTTC. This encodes CATKLPLGSGTGATYGYTF. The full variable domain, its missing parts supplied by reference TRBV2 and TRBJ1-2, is EPEVTQTPSHQVTQMGQEVILRCVPISNHLYFYWYRQILGQKVEFLVSFYNNEISEKSEIFDDQFSVERPDGSNFTLKIRSTKLEDSAMYFCATKLPLGSGTGATYGYTFGSGTRLTVV.

CDR3 bases: TGTGCCAGCAGTACTACCAGGGGGCTATACAACTATGGCTACACCTTC. The encoded protein is CASSTTRGLYNYGYTF. The chain links TRBV7-9 to TRBJ1-2; the match to TRBD1 covers 8 bases. The CDR3 is 16 amino acids. The germline V gene encodes CDR1 SEHNR and CDR2 FQNEAQ (reference sequence). Germline trimming cut 6 bases from V and 2 bases from J; bases unmatched to any gene: 11.

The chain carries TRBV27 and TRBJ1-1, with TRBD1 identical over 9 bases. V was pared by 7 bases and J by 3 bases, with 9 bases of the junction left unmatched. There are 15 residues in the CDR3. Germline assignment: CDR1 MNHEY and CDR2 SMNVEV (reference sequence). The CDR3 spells CASKQGAGLDTEAFF. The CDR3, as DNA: TGTGCCAGCAAACAGGGGGCAGGTTTGGACACTGAAGCTTTCTTT.

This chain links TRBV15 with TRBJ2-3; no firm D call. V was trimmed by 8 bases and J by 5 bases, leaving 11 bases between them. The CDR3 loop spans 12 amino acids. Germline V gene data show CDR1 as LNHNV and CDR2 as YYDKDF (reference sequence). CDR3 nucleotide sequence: TGTGCCACCTCCTTCGGTTTAGATACGCAGTATTTT. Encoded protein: CATSFGLDTQYF.

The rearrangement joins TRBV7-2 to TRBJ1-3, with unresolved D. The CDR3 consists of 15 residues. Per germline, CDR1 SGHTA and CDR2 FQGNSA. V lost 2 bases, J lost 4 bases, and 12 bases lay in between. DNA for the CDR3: TGTGCCAGCAGCTTATTGGTTGAGGCGGGAAACACCATATATTTT. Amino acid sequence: CASSLLVEAGNTIYF.

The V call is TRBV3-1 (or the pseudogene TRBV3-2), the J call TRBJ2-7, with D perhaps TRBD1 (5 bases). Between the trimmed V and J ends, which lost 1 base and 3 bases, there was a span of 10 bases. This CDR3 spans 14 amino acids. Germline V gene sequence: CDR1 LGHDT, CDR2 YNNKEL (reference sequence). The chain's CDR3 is CASSQGLGHYEQYF. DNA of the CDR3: TGTGCCAGCAGCCAAGGGTTGGGGCACTACGAGCAGTACTTC.

In DNA, the CDR3 is TGTGCCAGCAGTTATGGGCAGGCTAATGAAAAACTGTTTTTT. Amino acids: CASSYGQANEKLFF. The gene calls are TRBV6-5 and TRBJ1-4; D not certain. Germline CDR1 and CDR2: MNHEY and SVGAGI. The V and J ends lost 3 bases and 3 bases respectively, with 8 bases between them. This CDR3 comprises 14 residues.

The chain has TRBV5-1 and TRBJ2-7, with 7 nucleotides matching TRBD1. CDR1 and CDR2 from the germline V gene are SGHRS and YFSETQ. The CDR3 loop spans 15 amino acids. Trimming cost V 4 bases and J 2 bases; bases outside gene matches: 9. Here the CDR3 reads CASSERGPLPYEQYF. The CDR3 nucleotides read TGCGCCAGCAGCGAGAGGGGGCCCCTACCCTACGAGCAGTACTTC.

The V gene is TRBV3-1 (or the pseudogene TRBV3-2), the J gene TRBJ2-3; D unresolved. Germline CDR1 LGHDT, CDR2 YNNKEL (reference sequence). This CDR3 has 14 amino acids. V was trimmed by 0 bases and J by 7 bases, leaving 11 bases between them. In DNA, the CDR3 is TGTGCCAGCAGCCAAGATTCAGTGGTTAATACGCAGTATTTT. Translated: CASSQDSVVNTQYF.

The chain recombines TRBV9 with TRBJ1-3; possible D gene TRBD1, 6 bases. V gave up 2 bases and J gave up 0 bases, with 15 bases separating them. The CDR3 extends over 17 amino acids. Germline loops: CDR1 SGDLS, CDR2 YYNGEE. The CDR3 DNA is TGTGCCAGCAGCGTCTTCGGGGACAAGAGCTCTGGAAACACCATATATTTT. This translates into CASSVFGDKSSGNTIYF.

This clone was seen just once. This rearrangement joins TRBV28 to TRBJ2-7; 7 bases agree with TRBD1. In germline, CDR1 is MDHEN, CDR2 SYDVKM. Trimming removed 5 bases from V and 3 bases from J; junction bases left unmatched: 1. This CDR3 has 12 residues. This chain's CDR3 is CASSRDSYEQYF. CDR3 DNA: TGTGCCAGCAGTAGGGACAGCTACGAGCAGTACTTC.

Written as DNA, the CDR3 is TGTGCCAGCAACCCGACTGGAGAACCCTACGAGCAGTACTTC. Translated, it gives CASNPTGEPYEQYF. This chain links TRBV6-5 with TRBJ2-7; no clear D gene. CDR1 is MNHEY, CDR2 SVGAGI, per germline. V was pared by 7 bases and J by 2 bases, with 15 bases between. CDR3 length: 14 residues.

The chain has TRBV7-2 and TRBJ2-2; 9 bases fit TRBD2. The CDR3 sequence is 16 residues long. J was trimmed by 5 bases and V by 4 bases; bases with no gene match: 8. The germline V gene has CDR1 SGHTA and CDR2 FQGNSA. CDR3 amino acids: CASSSETSGPTGELFF. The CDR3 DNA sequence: TGTGCCAGCAGCTCAGAGACTAGCGGTCCAACCGGGGAGCTGTTTTTT.

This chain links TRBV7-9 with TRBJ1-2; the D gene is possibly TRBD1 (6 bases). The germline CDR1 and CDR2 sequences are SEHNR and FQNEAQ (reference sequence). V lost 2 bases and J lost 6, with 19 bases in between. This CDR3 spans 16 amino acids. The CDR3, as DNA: TGTGCCAGCAGCTTAAGAGGGGGTACCCGGCTAAATGGCTACACCTTC. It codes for CASSLRGGTRLNGYTF.

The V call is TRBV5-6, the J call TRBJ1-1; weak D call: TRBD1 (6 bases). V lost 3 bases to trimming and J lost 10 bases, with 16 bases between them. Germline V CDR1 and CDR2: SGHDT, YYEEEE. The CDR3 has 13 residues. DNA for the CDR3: TGTGCCAGCAGCTCCCTCTACAGGGATCGAGCTTTCTTT. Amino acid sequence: CASSSLYRDRAFF.

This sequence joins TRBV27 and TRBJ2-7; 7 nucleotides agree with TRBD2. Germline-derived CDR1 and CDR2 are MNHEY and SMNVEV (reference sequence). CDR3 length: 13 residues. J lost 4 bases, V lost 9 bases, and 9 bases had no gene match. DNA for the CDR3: TGTGCCAGTGGGGAGGGCCCGACTTACGAGCAGTACTTC. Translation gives CASGEGPTYEQYF.

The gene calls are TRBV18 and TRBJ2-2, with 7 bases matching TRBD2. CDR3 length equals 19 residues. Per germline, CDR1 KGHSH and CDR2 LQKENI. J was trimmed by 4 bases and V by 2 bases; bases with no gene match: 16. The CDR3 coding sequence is TGTGCCAGCTCACCAAGGCTCGTCTCTGGATTAGCGGGCACCGGGGAGCTGTTTTTT. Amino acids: CASSPRLVSGLAGTGELFF.

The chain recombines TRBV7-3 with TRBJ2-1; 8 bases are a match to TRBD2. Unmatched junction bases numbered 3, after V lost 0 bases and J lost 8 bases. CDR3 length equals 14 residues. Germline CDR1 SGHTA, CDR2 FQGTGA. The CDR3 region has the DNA TGTGCCAGCAGCTTAACGGCGACTAGCGATGAGCAGTTCTTC. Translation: CASSLTATSDEQFF.

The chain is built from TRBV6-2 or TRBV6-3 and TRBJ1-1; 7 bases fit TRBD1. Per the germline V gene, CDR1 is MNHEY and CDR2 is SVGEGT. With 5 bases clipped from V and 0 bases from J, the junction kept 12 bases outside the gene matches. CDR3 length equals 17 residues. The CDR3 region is CASSPSSRGTMNTEAFF. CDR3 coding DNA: TGTGCCAGCAGTCCGTCCTCCAGGGGGACCATGAACACTGAAGCTTTCTTT.

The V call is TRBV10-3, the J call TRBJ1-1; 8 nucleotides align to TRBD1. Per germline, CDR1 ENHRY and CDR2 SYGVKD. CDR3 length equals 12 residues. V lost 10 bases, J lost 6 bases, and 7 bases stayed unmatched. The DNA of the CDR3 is TGTGCCACTCAGGGGGCTGACGCTGAAGCTTTCTTT. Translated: CATQGADAEAFF.